Listed below are T cell receptor beta chains from one sample, sequenced in a study of cytomegalovirus exposure and HLA in healthy donors. Clones were read by immunoSEQ multiplex PCR, and TCRdb kept only the in-frame ones, dropping some. Here the sample spans approximately 180,000 clones, more than 75% being singletons. The sequencing input was PBMCs. The source of these receptors is a woman between 45 and 60 years old in good health and CMV-seronegative. CDR3s include the opening cysteine and the closing phenylalanine or tryptophan. A D gene is named only where the DNA matches it firmly. Part of the rows lack a size; the others show once, few, many or a class for expanded clones.

size: once
J: TRBJ2-7
D: TRBD1
V: TRBV9
DNA: TGTGCCAGCAGCGGCCTGGACAGGGCAGACGAGCAGTACTTC
CDR3: CASSGLDRADEQYF

size: .
J: TRBJ2-6
D: .
V: TRBV11-2
DNA: TGTGCCAGCAGCCCCCGGGGGTTTTCTGGGGCCAACGTCCTGACTTTC
CDR3: CASSPRGFSGANVLTF

size: .
J: TRBJ2-2
D: .
V: TRBV6-1
DNA: TGTGCCAGCAGTCAGATATTGAACACCGGGGAGCTGTTTTTT
CDR3: CASSQILNTGELFF

size: once
J: TRBJ2-7
D: .
V: TRBV19
DNA: TGTGCCAGTAGTATTCTGGTCGAGGCGGGAAACGGCGAGCAGTACTTC
CDR3: CASSILVEAGNGEQYF

size: few
J: TRBJ1-1
D: TRBD1
V: TRBV6-5
DNA: TGTGCCAGCAGGTCACAGGGGAGAGGCACTGAAGCTTTCTTT
CDR3: CASRSQGRGTEAFF

size: .
J: TRBJ2-1
D: .
V: TRBV20-1
DNA: TGCAGTGCTAGAGGTAGGAGGGAGCAGTTCTTC
CDR3: CSARGRREQFF

size: .
J: TRBJ1-6
D: TRBD1
V: TRBV7-9
DNA: TGTGCCAGCAGCTCTTCAGGGGGCGCGGAAAATAATTCACCCCTCCACTTT
CDR3: CASSSSGGAENNSPLHF

size: .
J: TRBJ1-2
D: TRBD1
V: TRBV4-3
DNA: TGCGCCAGCAGCCGACGTCCGGGACAGGGAGTGGATGGCTACACCTTC
CDR3: CASSRRPGQGVDGYTF

size: .
J: TRBJ2-7
D: TRBD2
V: TRBV6-6
DNA: TGTGCCAGCACTCCTACGGAGCGGGGGGGCTACGAGCAGTACTTC
CDR3: CASTPTERGGYEQYF

size: .
J: TRBJ1-1
D: TRBD1
V: TRBV19
DNA: TGTGCCAGTAGTCCAGGGGGCAGTGAAGCTTTCTTT
CDR3: CASSPGGSEAFF

size: .
J: TRBJ2-5
D: .
V: TRBV20-1
DNA: TGCAGTGCTTATATACAAGAGACCCAGTACTTC
CDR3: CSAYIQETQYF

size: .
J: TRBJ1-6
D: TRBD1
V: TRBV9
DNA: TGTGCCAGCAGCCCGGGACAGGCAAATTCACCCCTCCACTTT
CDR3: CASSPGQANSPLHF

size: .
J: TRBJ2-1
D: .
V: TRBV9
DNA: TGTGCCAGCAGCGCACAGGGTAGGAGGACGGATGAGCAGTTCTTC
CDR3: CASSAQGRRTDEQFF

size: .
J: TRBJ2-7
D: .
V: TRBV27
DNA: TGTGCCAGCAGTTCCGGGACATCAATCTACGAGCAGTACTTC
CDR3: CASSSGTSIYEQYF

size: .
J: TRBJ2-5
D: TRBD1
V: TRBV4-1
DNA: TGCGCCAGCAGCCAGGACTCCGGAGCCGGGACAGTAAGGTCGGAGACCCAGTACTTC
CDR3: CASSQDSGAGTVRSETQYF

size: .
J: TRBJ2-1
D: TRBD2
V: TRBV4-1
DNA: TGCGCCAGCAGCCGGACTAGCGGGAACTACAATGAGCAGTTCTTC
CDR3: CASSRTSGNYNEQFF

size: .
J: TRBJ2-7
D: .
V: TRBV7-9
DNA: TGTGCCAGCAGCTTAGCAGGGGAACCCTACGAGCAGTACTTC
CDR3: CASSLAGEPYEQYF

size: .
J: TRBJ1-5
D: .
V: TRBV5-4
DNA: TGTGCCAGCAGCTTGGCCGAGGGTCAGCCCCAGCATTTT
CDR3: CASSLAEGQPQHF

size: .
J: TRBJ2-5
D: .
V: TRBV11-3
DNA: TGTGCCAGCAGCCCATCCCCCGGGGTCAGGGAGACCCAGTACTTC
CDR3: CASSPSPGVRETQYF

size: few
J: TRBJ1-1
D: .
V: TRBV19
DNA: TGTGCCAGTAGTGTTCGATGGGCGGGGGTCGGGGGTGAAGCTTTCTTT
CDR3: CASSVRWAGVGGEAFF

size: .
J: TRBJ2-6
D: TRBD1
V: TRBV25-1
DNA: TGTGCCAGCAGTGGGCGACAGGGGGTGTGGGCCAACGTCCTGACTTTC
CDR3: CASSGRQGVWANVLTF

size: .
J: TRBJ1-5
D: TRBD1
V: TRBV19
DNA: TGTGCCAGTAGTTTTGGACAGGTCCATCAGCCCCAGCATTTT
CDR3: CASSFGQVHQPQHF

size: .
J: TRBJ1-2
D: .
V: TRBV11-2
DNA: TGTGCCAGCAGCTTAGTCCGGGGCTACACCTTC
CDR3: CASSLVRGYTF

size: .
J: TRBJ2-5
D: TRBD1
V: TRBV7-2
DNA: TGTGCCAGCAGCCGGGACAGGGGGCAGAGGGAGACCCAGTACTTC
CDR3: CASSRDRGQRETQYF

size: .
J: TRBJ1-3
D: .
V: TRBV4-3
DNA: TGCGCCAGCAGCCAAGATCAGGGTTATGGAAACACCATATATTTT
CDR3: CASSQDQGYGNTIYF

size: .
J: TRBJ2-1
D: TRBD1
V: TRBV19
DNA: TGTGCCAGTAGTACGGACAGGGTTGGGGAGCAGTTCTTC
CDR3: CASSTDRVGEQFF

size: once
J: TRBJ2-7
D: TRBD2
V: TRBV28
DNA: TGTGCCAGCACCCGTAGCGGGAGAACCTACGAGCAGTACTTC
CDR3: CASTRSGRTYEQYF

size: .
J: TRBJ1-2
D: .
V: TRBV6-1
DNA: TGTGCCAGCAGTGAAGCGCTTCAGGGGATCCACGGCTACACCTTC
CDR3: CASSEALQGIHGYTF

size: .
J: TRBJ2-2
D: .
V: TRBV5-1
DNA: TGCGCCAGCAGCTTCCTTAGGGGACAAGAGGACACCGGGGAGCTGTTTTTT
CDR3: CASSFLRGQEDTGELFF

size: .
J: TRBJ2-1
D: TRBD2
V: TRBV19
DNA: TGTGCCAGTAGTTCCCGTAGCGGGGGGGCCGAGTGGCAGTTCTTC
CDR3: CASSSRSGGAEWQFF

size: .
J: TRBJ1-5
D: TRBD1
V: TRBV6-6
DNA: TGTGCCAGCAGAATGGAGGGACAGGGCAATCAGCCCCAGCATTTT
CDR3: CASRMEGQGNQPQHF

size: .
J: TRBJ2-7
D: .
V: TRBV7-2
DNA: TGTGCCAGCAGCAGGGGGGGGAGTGGGTACGAGCAGTACTTC
CDR3: CASSRGGSGYEQYF

size: .
J: TRBJ2-1
D: .
V: TRBV4-3
DNA: TGCGCCAGCAGCCAGGGGGACTCCCCAGGTTCTGAGCAGTTCTTC
CDR3: CASSQGDSPGSEQFF

size: .
J: TRBJ2-7
D: .
V: TRBV11-2
DNA: TGTGCCAGCAGCCGCCAAGGACAGATCAGCTCCTACGAGCAGTACTTC
CDR3: CASSRQGQISSYEQYF

size: .
J: TRBJ1-2
D: .
V: TRBV20-1
DNA: TGCAGCCAAGGAGATGGCTACACCTTC
CDR3: CSQGDGYTF

size: .
J: TRBJ2-3
D: .
V: TRBV25-1
DNA: TGTGCCAGCAAGCCTAGCACAGATACGCAGTATTTT
CDR3: CASKPSTDTQYF

size: .
J: TRBJ2-2
D: TRBD2
V: TRBV29-1
DNA: TGCAGCGTTGAAGATCAGGGCCCTAGCGGGGGGCCGGGCGGGGAGCTGTTTTTT
CDR3: CSVEDQGPSGGPGGELFF

size: .
J: TRBJ1-1
D: TRBD1
V: TRBV4-3
DNA: TGCGCCAGCAGCCAGTATGGGACAGCCCGGAGGAACACTGAAGCTTTCTTT
CDR3: CASSQYGTARRNTEAFF

size: .
J: TRBJ2-7
D: .
V: TRBV28
DNA: TGTGCCGCCGGACAGACCTACGAGCAGTACTTC
CDR3: CAAGQTYEQYF

size: .
J: TRBJ2-2
D: .
V: TRBV7-9
DNA: TGTTCCAGCAGATCTTTTCTAGCCGGAGGTGACACCGGGGAGCTGTTTTTT
CDR3: CSSRSFLAGGDTGELFF

size: .
J: TRBJ1-1
D: .
V: TRBV9
DNA: TGTGCCAGCAGCGTAGAGGGTTTGAGGGGGTCTACCGAAGCTTTCTTT
CDR3: CASSVEGLRGSTEAFF

size: .
J: TRBJ1-1
D: .
V: TRBV11-1
DNA: TGTGCCAGCAGCTTAGTTCGGAACACTGAAGCTTTCTTT
CDR3: CASSLVRNTEAFF

size: .
J: TRBJ2-1
D: TRBD2
V: TRBV11-3
DNA: TGTGCCAGCAGCTTAAAGCTAGCGGGAGGTGAGCAGTTCTTC
CDR3: CASSLKLAGGEQFF

size: .
J: TRBJ1-5
D: .
V: TRBV5-1
DNA: TGCGCCAGCAGCTCGACCGGGGGATACAATCAGCCCCAGCATTTT
CDR3: CASSSTGGYNQPQHF

size: few
J: TRBJ1-4
D: .
V: TRBV4-3
DNA: TGCGCCAGCAGCCAAGTTTCCCCCCACACGCACGAAAAACTGTTTTTT
CDR3: CASSQVSPHTHEKLFF

size: .
J: TRBJ2-1
D: TRBD2
V: TRBV11-1
DNA: TGTGCCAGCAGCTTGGAACTTAGCGGGGGACTATCCAATGAGCAGTTCTTC
CDR3: CASSLELSGGLSNEQFF

size: .
J: TRBJ1-4
D: TRBD1
V: TRBV29-1
DNA: TGCAGCGTCCGACAGGGGGCCGCAGAAAAACTGTTTTTT
CDR3: CSVRQGAAEKLFF

size: .
J: TRBJ1-2
D: TRBD1
V: TRBV9
DNA: TGTGCCAGCAGCCCGGGACAGGGGGCGCCTGGGGGCTACACCTTC
CDR3: CASSPGQGAPGGYTF